This paragraph reports one TCR beta chain. This clonotype was seen only a few times. Its recognized antigen is unknown. It has no much larger one-base neighbor in the sample; base qualities were not kept. This specimen comes from a study of blood T cells in healthy people across ages (dated by TCRdb to the mid-2010s). Broadly, across the study: In model experiments, template switching captured about one uniquely barcoded TCR beta cDNA molecule for every two T cells. To track age-related changes in TCR beta repertoire diversity, the study relied on deep sequencing normalized with unique cDNA molecular identifiers. Donors were grouped into four age groups: young (average approximately 15 years), middle-aged (39), aged (around 62) and long-lived (around 80). To avoid experimental bias, donors of different ages were distributed randomly across sequencing lanes. The study analyzed two additional independent replicas of 1 million unique cDNA reads from the same blood draw for two donors, one aged 18 to 30 and one aged 80 or older.

Systemically healthy Caucasian individuals from Russia, around 38 in total and aged roughly 6 to 100 years, were included as donors. Each donor gave roughly 9 milliliters of peripheral blood, drawn into EDTA-treated Vacutainer tubes. PBMCs were isolated by Ficoll-Paque density-gradient centrifugation, with at least 6 million obtained per sample. Total RNA was extracted from PBMCs with Trizol reagent, with at least 5.5 micrograms obtained per sample. The percentages of naive CD45RAhigh/CD27high T cells were determined by flow cytometry on a PBMC aliquot from every donor. A distance of 11 bases separates the germline ends of V and J, which lose 4 bases and 0 bases respectively. The cysteine opens and the phenylalanine closes a CDR3 of 14 amino acids. Only CDR3 DNA is held: 42 bases, read in frame from base 1. As encoded in the germline V gene, CDR1 is SQVTM while CDR2 is ANQGSEA. General conclusions and limits of the study: Donor CMV infection status was unknown, potentially confounding age-related changes in expanded clonotypes. Observed TCR beta diversity correlated strongly with the percentage of naive T cells measured by flow cytometry. Compared with the aged group, more naive CD4+ T cells, fewer expanded clones and increased TCR diversity were shown by the long-lived group, suggesting age selection. Because profiling used bulk unsorted PBMCs, naive and antigen-experienced compartments could not be compared conclusively. Estimates of total diversity based on one million sequenced T cells were regarded as lower bounds and as underestimates. As age increased, observed TCR beta diversity per million T cells dropped in a roughly linear way, and a significant reduction was already evident by age about 36.

Library method: 5' RACE. The instrument was an Illumina HiSeq 2500. The second PCR ran for about 6 to 12 cycles and used a J-beta primer mix along with a sample-barcoded 5' primer. A unique molecular identifier was introduced onto each TCR beta cDNA molecule by a template-switch 5' adaptor carrying 12 random nucleotides. Each sample yielded at least 3 million CDR3-containing paired-end reads. The Mint cDNA synthesis kit, primed by a TRBC-specific oligonucleotide, was used to synthesize first-strand cDNA from all RNA. After uracil-DNA glycosylase treatment, a first 18-cycle PCR used universal primers M1SS and BC2_uni_R on all cDNA. The published analysis was carried out like this. For normalization, 1 million high-quality reads, each with a distinct molecular identifier, were randomly selected from each sample. Reads with shared molecular identifiers were discarded instead of being binned into consensus sequences. MiTCR, with a Q25 quality threshold and the strictest error-elimination algorithm, was used for CDR3 identification, clonotype clustering and error correction. Lower-bound total TCR beta diversity was estimated with a nonparametric unseen species model using Euler transformation. TCRdb cleaned the public reads at Q25 with fastp, built clones with MiXCR and kept in-frame beta chains. Duplicate CDR3 protein sequences are folded into a single record with the most common DNA and genes. The V and J calls reflect TCRdb's pipeline rather than the authors' work. In all, the sample holds roughly 730,000 distinct CDR3 sequences, and approximately 60% of those were seen once. Roughly 26% of the sample belongs to the ten largest clones.

Rearrangement joined TRBV29-1 to TRBJ2-3; the D gene is unclear. The material sequenced was blood. This TCR was sampled from a man aged 40-50 years in good health. The CDR3 here reads CSVAPGVSTDTQYF. The sequence in DNA is TGCAGCGTTGCGCCTGGAGTTAGCACAGATACGCAGTATTTT.